This T cell receptor (beta chain) emerged from a study of human T cells and chemical hapten exposure. Study-wide results and limits: There was no change with DPC sensitization in TCRs above 1 in 1000 frequency.

Trimming took 7 bases from V and 6 from J, leaving 13 bases between them. CDR3 length: 11 residues. In germline, CDR1 is SQVTM, CDR2 ANQGSEA. Via MiXCR, TCRdb re-called the RACE reads, giving one row per CDR3 protein. The table records more than 110,000 distinct CDR3 sequences, over 9.5% of them present only once. Indicated time point: patch test 2, 6 weeks after DPC sensitization. Treatment specified: therapeutic diphenylcyclopropenone sensitization with weekly scalp DPC. The study drew its donors from alopecia patients who were 18 to 70 years old and suitable for DPC. Blood, whole and unfractionated, served as the source for total RNA extraction. A note on this clonotype: Its target is not known.

The sequence was obtained from a woman in her forties or fifties with alopecia areata. Some clones in this sample may be carry-over from other donors' samples. The chain couples TRBV29-1 to TRBJ2-7; no clear D. Specimen: whole blood, collected in connection with sensitization to the hapten diphenylcyclopropenone (DPC). CDR3 sequence reads: CSAHHHGEQYF. DNA of the CDR3: TGCAGCGCTCACCATCATGGCGAGCAGTACTTC.